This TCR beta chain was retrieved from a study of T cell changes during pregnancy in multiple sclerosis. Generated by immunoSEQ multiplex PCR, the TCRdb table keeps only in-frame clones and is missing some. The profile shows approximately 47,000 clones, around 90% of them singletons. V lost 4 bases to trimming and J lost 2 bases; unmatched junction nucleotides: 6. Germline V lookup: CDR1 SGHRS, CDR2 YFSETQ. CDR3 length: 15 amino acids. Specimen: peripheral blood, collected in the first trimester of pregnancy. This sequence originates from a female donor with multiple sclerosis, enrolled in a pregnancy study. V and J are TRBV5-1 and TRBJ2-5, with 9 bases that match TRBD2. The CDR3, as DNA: TGCGCCAGCAGCAGAAGCGGGGGGCTACAAGAGACCCAGTACTTC. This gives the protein CASSRSGGLQETQYF.